This record looks at one T cell receptor (beta chain) sequence and its context. These data are taken from a study of blood T cell repertoires in COVID-19. Study-wide context: Acute-phase and convalescent COVID-19 samples originated in the United States, Italy and Spain. PBMCs, B-cell-depleted T cells, or T cells were the source of the cDNA or gDNA that made up the material.

Original handling: Counts of nucleated cells, estimated from reference gene primer amplification, were obtained. Repertoires were generated with immunoSEQ multiplex PCR, while TCRdb's copy carries only in-frame clones and drops some. V, J and clone size are those of that table, while D and trimming were read from the DNA. Among 100,000 or so clones listed, 85% to 90% were seen once. Material: peripheral blood. This TCR was sampled from a woman older than 75 with acute or convalescent COVID-19.

The CDR3 region has the DNA TGTGCCAGCAGCCTAACGACTAGCGGGGGGAACACCGGGGAGCTGTTTTTT. Its translation is CASSLTTSGGNTGELFF. The J gene is TRBJ2-2, the V gene TRBV7-2, with 12 bases matching TRBD2. The V and J ends lost 5 bases and 1 base, in that order; junction bases with no gene match: 5. This CDR3 comprises 17 residues. Germline V gene lookup returns CDR1 SGHTA and CDR2 FQGNSA.